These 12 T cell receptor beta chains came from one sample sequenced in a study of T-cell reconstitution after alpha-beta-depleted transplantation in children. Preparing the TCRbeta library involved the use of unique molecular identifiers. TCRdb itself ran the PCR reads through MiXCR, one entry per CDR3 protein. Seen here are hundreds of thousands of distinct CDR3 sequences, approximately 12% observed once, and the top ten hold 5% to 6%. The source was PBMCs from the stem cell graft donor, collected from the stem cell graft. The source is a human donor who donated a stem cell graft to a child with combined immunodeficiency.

CDR3 DNA sequence: TGTGCCAGCAGTGTGAGTCAGGGGATAGATACGCAGTATTTT. It yields the protein CASSVSQGIDTQYF. The genes are TRBV2 and TRBJ2-3; a weak D match, TRBD1 (6 bases). Trimming cost V 4 bases and J 5 bases, with 13 bases left between them. This CDR3 spans 14 amino acids. Germline V lookup: CDR1 SNHLY, CDR2 FYNNEI.

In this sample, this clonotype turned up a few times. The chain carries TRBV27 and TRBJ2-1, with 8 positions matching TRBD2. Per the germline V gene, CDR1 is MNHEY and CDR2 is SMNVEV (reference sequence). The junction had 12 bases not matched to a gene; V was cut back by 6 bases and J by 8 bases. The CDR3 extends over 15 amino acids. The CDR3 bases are TGTGCCAGCAGCCTATATCGGGGGGGTAACCATGAGCAGTTCTTC. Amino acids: CASSLYRGGNHEQFF.

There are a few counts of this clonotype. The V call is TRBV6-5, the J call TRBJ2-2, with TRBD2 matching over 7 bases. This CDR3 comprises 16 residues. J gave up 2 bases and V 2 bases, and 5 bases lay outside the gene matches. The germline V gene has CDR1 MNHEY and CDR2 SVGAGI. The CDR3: CASSYPSGINTGELFF. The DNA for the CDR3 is TGTGCCAGCAGTTACCCCAGCGGGATCAACACCGGGGAGCTGTTTTTT.

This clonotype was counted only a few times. The CDR3 region has the DNA TGCGCCAGCAGCCCCGCGAGTGGGGCTGGCGCAGCTACGCAGTATTTT. Its protein is CASSPASGAGAATQYF. The rearrangement uses TRBV5-1 and TRBJ2-3; D might be TRBD1 (5 bases). This CDR3 spans 16 amino acids. CDR1 is SGHRS and CDR2 is YFSETQ in the germline V gene. V gave up 4 bases and J gave up 8 bases, with 23 bases separating them.

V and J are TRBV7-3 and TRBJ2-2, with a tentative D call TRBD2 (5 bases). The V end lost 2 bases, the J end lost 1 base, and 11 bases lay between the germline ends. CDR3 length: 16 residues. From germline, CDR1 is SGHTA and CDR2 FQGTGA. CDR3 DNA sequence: TGTGCCAGCAGCTTACAGAGGGTTGGGAACACCGGGGAGCTGTTTTTT. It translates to CASSLQRVGNTGELFF.

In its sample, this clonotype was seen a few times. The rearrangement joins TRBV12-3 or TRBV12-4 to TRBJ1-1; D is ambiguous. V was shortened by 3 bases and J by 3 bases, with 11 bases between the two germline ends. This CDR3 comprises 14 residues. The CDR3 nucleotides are TGTGCCAGCAGTTTTCCCTCACGGGACACTGAAGCTTTCTTT. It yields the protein CASSFPSRDTEAFF.

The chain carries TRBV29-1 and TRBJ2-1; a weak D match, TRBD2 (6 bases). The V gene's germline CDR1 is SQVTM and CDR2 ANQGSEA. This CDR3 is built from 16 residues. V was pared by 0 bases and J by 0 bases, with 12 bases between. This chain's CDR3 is CSVEDRLVSSYNEQFF. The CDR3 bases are TGCAGCGTTGAAGATCGACTAGTCAGCTCCTACAATGAGCAGTTCTTC.

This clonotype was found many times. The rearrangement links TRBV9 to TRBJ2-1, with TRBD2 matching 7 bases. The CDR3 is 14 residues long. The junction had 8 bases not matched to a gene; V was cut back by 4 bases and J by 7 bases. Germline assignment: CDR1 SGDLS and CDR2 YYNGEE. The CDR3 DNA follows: TGTGCCAGCAGCCTTGGGCCGGGAGGTAATGAGCAGTTCTTC. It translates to CASSLGPGGNEQFF.

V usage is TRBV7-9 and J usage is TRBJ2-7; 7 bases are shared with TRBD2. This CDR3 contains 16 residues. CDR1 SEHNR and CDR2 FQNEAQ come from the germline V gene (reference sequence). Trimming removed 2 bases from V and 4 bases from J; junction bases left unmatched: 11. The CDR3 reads CASSLRAPAGRYEQYF. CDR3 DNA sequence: TGTGCCAGCAGCTTAAGGGCCCCAGCGGGGAGGTACGAGCAGTACTTC.

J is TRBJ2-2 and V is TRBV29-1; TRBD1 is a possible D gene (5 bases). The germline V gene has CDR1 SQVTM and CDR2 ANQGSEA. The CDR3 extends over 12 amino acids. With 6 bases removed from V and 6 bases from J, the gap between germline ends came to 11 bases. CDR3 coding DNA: TGCAGCGTGACAGCTTATCCCGGGGAGCTGTTTTTT. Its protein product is CSVTAYPGELFF.

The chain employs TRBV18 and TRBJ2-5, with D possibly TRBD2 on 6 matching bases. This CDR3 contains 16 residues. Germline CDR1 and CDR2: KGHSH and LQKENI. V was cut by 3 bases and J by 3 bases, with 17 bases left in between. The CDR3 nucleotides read TGTGCCAGCTCACCGACTACGACTAGGTCCAAAGAGACCCAGTACTTC. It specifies CASSPTTTRSKETQYF. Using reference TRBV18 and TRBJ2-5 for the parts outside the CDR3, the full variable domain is NAGVMQNPRHLVRRRGQEARLRCSPMKGHSHVYWYRQLPEEGLKFMVYLQKENIIDESGMPKERFSAEFPKEGPSILRIQQVVRGDSAAYFCASSPTTTRSKETQYFGPGTRLLVL.

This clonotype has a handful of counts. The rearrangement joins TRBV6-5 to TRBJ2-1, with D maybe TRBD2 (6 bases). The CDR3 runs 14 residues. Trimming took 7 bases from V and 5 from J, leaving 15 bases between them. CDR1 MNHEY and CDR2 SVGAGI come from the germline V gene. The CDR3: CASKIAEKNNEQFF. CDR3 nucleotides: TGTGCCAGCAAGATAGCGGAGAAGAACAATGAGCAGTTCTTC.